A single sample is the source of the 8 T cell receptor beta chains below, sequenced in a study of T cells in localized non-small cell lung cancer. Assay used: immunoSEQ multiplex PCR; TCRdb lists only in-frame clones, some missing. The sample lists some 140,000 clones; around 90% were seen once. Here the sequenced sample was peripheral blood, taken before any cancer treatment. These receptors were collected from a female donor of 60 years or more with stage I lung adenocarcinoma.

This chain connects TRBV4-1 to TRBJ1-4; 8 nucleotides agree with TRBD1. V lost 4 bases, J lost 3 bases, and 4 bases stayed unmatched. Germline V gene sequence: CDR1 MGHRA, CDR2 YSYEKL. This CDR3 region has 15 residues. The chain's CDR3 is CASSLQGAANEKLFF. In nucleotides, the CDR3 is TGCGCCAGCAGCCTTCAGGGGGCGGCTAATGAAAAACTGTTTTTT.

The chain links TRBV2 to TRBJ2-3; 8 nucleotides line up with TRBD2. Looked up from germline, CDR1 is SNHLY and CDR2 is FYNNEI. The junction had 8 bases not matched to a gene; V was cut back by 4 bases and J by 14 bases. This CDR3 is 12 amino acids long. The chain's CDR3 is CASSVPGLDPYF. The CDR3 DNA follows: TGTGCCAGCAGTGTTCCGGGACTAGATCCGTATTTT.

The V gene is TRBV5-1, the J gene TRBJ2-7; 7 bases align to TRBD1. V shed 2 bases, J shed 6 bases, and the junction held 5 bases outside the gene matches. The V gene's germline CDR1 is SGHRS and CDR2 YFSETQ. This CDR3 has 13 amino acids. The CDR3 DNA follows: TGCGCCAGCAGCTTAGGTTCAGGGGGCGAGCAGTACTTC. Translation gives CASSLGSGGEQYF.

CDR3 nucleotides: TGTGCCAGCAGCCTAGACCGGGGCTCCTACAATGAGCAGTTCTTC. It encodes CASSLDRGSYNEQFF. The rearrangement links TRBV7-3 to TRBJ2-1; a weak D match, TRBD2 (5 bases). The germline V gene encodes CDR1 SGHTA and CDR2 FQGTGA. This CDR3 region has 15 residues. Trimming shortened V by 5 bases and J by 0 bases, and 11 bases separated the two germline ends.

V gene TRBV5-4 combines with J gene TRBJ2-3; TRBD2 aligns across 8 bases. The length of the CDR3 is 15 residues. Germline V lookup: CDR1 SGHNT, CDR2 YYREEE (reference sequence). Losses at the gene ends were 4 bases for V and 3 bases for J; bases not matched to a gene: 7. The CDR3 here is CASSPGGARTDTQYF. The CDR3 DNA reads TGTGCCAGCAGCCCGGGGGGGGCTCGGACAGATACGCAGTATTTT.

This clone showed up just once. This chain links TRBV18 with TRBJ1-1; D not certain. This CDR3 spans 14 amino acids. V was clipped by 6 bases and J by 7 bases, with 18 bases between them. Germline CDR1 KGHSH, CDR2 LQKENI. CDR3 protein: CASSLSNDPSEAFF. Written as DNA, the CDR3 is TGTGCCAGCTCCCTAAGTAATGATCCGAGTGAAGCTTTCTTT.

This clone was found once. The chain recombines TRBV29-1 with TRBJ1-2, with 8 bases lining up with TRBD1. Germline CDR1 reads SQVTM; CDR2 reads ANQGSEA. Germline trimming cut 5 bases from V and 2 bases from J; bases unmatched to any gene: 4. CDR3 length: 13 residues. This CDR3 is CSVPDRENYGYTF. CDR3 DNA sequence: TGCAGCGTTCCGGACAGGGAAAACTATGGCTACACCTTC.

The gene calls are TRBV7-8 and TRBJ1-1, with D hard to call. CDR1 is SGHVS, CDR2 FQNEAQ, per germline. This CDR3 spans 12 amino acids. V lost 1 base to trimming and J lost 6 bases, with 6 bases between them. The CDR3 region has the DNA TGTGCCAGCAGCTTAGAAGGGTCTGAAGCTTTCTTT. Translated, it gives CASSLEGSEAFF.